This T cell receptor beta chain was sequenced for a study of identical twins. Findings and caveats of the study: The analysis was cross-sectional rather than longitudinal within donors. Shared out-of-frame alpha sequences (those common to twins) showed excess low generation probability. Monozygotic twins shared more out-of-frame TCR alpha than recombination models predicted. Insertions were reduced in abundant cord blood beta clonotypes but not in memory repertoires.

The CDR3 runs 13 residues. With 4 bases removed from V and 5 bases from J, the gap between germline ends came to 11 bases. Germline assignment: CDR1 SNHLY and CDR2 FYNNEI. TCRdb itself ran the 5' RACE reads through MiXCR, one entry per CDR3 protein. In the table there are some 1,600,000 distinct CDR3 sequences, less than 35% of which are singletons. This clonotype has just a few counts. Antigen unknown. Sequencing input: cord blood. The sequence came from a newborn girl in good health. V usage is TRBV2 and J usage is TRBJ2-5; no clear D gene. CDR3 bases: TGTGCCAGCAGTGTTAGGTTCCGTGAGACCCAGTACTTC. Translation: CASSVRFRETQYF.